The 32 T cell receptor beta chains below all came from one sample that was sequenced in a study of vaccination effects on CD4 cells after COVID-19. With the ViraFEST assay, the study expanded antigen-specific CD4+ T cells using viral peptide pools, then sequenced them. Scientists isolated CD4+ T cells after a roughly 9-day culture period ended. Two-dose BNT162b2 or mRNA-1273 vaccination was given to participants. The antigens for these receptors are not known. TCRdb's copy holds only in-frame clones and misses some; the assay was immunoSEQ multiplex PCR. Of about 32,000 clones in the sample, around 70% are singletons; the top ten hold 12%. Sample: CD4+ T cells from PBMCs cultured with HCoV-229E spike peptides, taken after COVID-19 vaccination. These receptor sequences come from a human donor who received a COVID-19 vaccine.

This sequence joins TRBV27 and TRBJ2-2; possible D gene TRBD1, 6 bases. Germline V gene lookup returns CDR1 MNHEY and CDR2 SMNVEV (reference sequence). Trimming left V 7 bases short and J 4 bases short, with 13 bases between. The CDR3 is 14 residues long. The CDR3 nucleotides read TGTGCCAGCATCGACTGGGGGCGCACCGGGGAGCTGTTTTTT. Translated: CASIDWGRTGELFF.

This clone has just a few counts. This chain joins TRBV24-1 and TRBJ1-2, with no clear D. Germline assignment: CDR1 KGHDR and CDR2 SFDVKD. The V end lost 4 bases, the J end lost 7 bases, and 15 bases lay between the germline ends. The CDR3 loop spans 14 amino acids. The CDR3 is CATSDSQFEGGYTF. CDR3 nucleotides: TGTGCCACCAGTGACAGCCAATTTGAGGGTGGCTACACCTTC.

The chain is built from TRBV19 and TRBJ1-2; no clear D. The germline V gene has CDR1 LNHDA and CDR2 SQIVND (reference sequence). Trimming left V 7 bases short and J 1 base short, with 16 bases between. This CDR3 comprises 15 residues. The CDR3, as DNA: TGTGCCAGTACTAATGCCCAGGCATTTAACTATGGCTACACCTTC. It is translated as CASTNAQAFNYGYTF.

The rearrangement joins TRBV7-7 to TRBJ2-5, with a possible D match to TRBD2 (6 bases). The CDR3 covers 16 residues. Per the germline V gene, CDR1 is SSHAT and CDR2 is FNYEAQ (reference sequence). V gave up 5 bases and J gave up 6 bases, with 22 bases separating them. The CDR3 region is CASSQKAGTSTKTQYF. CDR3 in DNA: TGTGCCAGCAGCCAAAAAGCCGGGACTTCCACTAAGACCCAGTACTTC.

The V gene is TRBV5-4, the J gene TRBJ2-2, with 16 bases aligning to TRBD2. This CDR3 is 19 amino acids long. Germline lookup yields CDR1 SGHNT and CDR2 YYREEE (reference sequence). The ends lost 4 bases at V and 4 bases at J; junction bases unmatched: 10. CDR3 amino acids: CASSKPGLAGGRGTGELFF. Here the CDR3 DNA reads TGTGCCAGCAGCAAACCGGGACTAGCGGGGGGGCGCGGCACCGGGGAGCTGTTTTTT.

The V gene is TRBV6-2 or TRBV6-3, the J gene TRBJ2-7, with D unclear. Germline V gives CDR1 MNHEY, CDR2 SVGEGT. The CDR3 sequence is 13 residues long. Trimming took 4 bases from V and 3 from J, leaving 10 bases between them. The CDR3 protein is CASSSDLFYEQYF. CDR3 bases: TGTGCCAGCAGTTCGGACCTATTCTACGAGCAGTACTTC.

This clone was counted a few times. The V and J genes are TRBV5-4 and TRBJ2-7; either TRBD1 or TRBD2 may fit D (5 bases each). Germline assignment: CDR1 SGHNT and CDR2 YYREEE (reference sequence). V lost 0 bases and J lost 3, with 7 bases in between. This CDR3 has 13 amino acids. As DNA, the CDR3 is TGTGCCAGCAGCTTGGGGGGGAACTACGAGCAGTACTTC. Protein: CASSLGGNYEQYF.

The sample holds a few counts of this clone. The rearrangement uses TRBV10-3 and TRBJ1-3; no reliable D call. This CDR3 is built from 14 residues. In germline, CDR1 is ENHRY, CDR2 SYGVKD. The V gene lost 7 bases and the J gene lost 2 bases, with 12 bases spanning the gap. The CDR3 region is CAITMEEAGNTIYF. CDR3 in DNA: TGTGCCATCACGATGGAAGAAGCTGGAAACACCATATATTTT.

This clone was observed a handful of times. The rearrangement links TRBV19 to TRBJ1-5, with 8 bases matching TRBD1. This CDR3 contains 15 residues. Germline CDR1 LNHDA, CDR2 SQIVND (reference sequence). V lost 6 bases and J lost 2; bases outside the gene matches: 6. CDR3 bases: TGTGCCAGTAGGGATCAGGGGGCGGGCAATCAGCCCCAGCATTTT. This encodes CASRDQGAGNQPQHF.

This clone was counted a single time. The V gene is TRBV28, the J gene TRBJ2-7, with D unresolved. The V gene's germline CDR1 is MDHEN and CDR2 SYDVKM. The length of the CDR3 is 14 residues. V was pared by 6 bases and J by 6 bases, with 18 bases between. The CDR3 DNA reads as TGTGCCAGCAGAGCTAGTCCCCTGATTAGCGAGCAGTACTTC. It translates to CASRASPLISEQYF.

The chain uses TRBV25-1 and TRBJ1-3, with D unclear. Germline V CDR1 and CDR2: MGHDK, SYGVNS. V was pared by 5 bases and J by 3 bases, with 8 bases between. The CDR3 is made up of 13 amino acids. The CDR3 loop reads CASSRALGNTIYF. The CDR3 nucleotides read TGTGCCAGCAGTAGGGCACTTGGAAACACCATATATTTT. Together with reference TRBV25-1 and TRBJ1-3, the CDR3 gives the full variable domain: EADIYQTPRYLVIGTGKKITLECSQTMGHDKMYWYQQDPGMELHLIHYSYGVNSTEKGDLSSESTVSRIRTEHFPLTLESARPSHTSQYLCASSRALGNTIYFGEGSWLTVV.

This rearrangement joins TRBV19 to TRBJ1-1; a weak D match, TRBD1 (6 bases). V was cut by 10 bases and J by 0 bases, with 18 bases left in between. The CDR3 loop spans 15 amino acids. The V gene's germline CDR1 is LNHDA and CDR2 SQIVND (reference sequence). The CDR3 DNA is TGTGCCACCAATACAGGGTACTCCCTGAACACTGAAGCTTTCTTT. The encoded protein is CATNTGYSLNTEAFF.

This clone occurred a few times. V gene TRBV5-4 combines with J gene TRBJ1-2, with 7 bases that match TRBD1. V dropped 0 bases and J dropped 6; count of bases not matched to a gene: 2. From germline, CDR1 is SGHNT and CDR2 YYREEE (reference sequence). The CDR3 extends over 13 amino acids. CDR3 in DNA: TGTGCCAGCAGCTTGGGACAGGGAGATGGCTACACCTTC. Encoded protein: CASSLGQGDGYTF.

The J gene is TRBJ1-1, the V gene TRBV20-1; a weak D match, TRBD1 (6 bases). Germline V gives CDR1 DFQATT, CDR2 SNEGSKA (reference sequence). V gave up 3 bases and J gave up 6 bases, with 11 bases separating them. The CDR3 is made up of 12 amino acids. CDR3 amino acids: CSASFGGPEAFF. The CDR3 coding sequence is TGCAGTGCTAGTTTCGGGGGGCCTGAAGCTTTCTTT.

In this sample, this clone turned up a few times. The chain uses TRBV6-6 and TRBJ1-3; D gene unclear. The CDR3 totals 15 residues. Looked up from germline, CDR1 is MNHNY and CDR2 is SVGAGI (reference sequence). The V and J ends lost 6 bases and 1 base respectively, with 13 bases between them. CDR3 sequence (DNA): TGTGCCAGCAGAGGAAGCGGTACATCTGGAAACACCATATATTTT. Residues: CASRGSGTSGNTIYF.

This clone has only a few counts. V usage is TRBV5-4 and J usage is TRBJ2-2; 10 bases match TRBD2. V shed 10 bases, J shed 5 bases, and the junction held 5 bases outside the gene matches. The CDR3 contains 13 residues. The V gene's germline CDR1 is SGHNT and CDR2 YYREEE (reference sequence). Written as DNA, the CDR3 is TGTGCCGTGACTAGCGGGTTAACCGGGGAGCTGTTTTTT. Protein product: CAVTSGLTGELFF.

This chain uses TRBV12-3 or TRBV12-4 with TRBJ2-3; D not resolved. V was trimmed by 6 bases and J by 1 base, leaving 2 bases between them. This CDR3 has 11 residues. Written as DNA, the CDR3 is TGTGCCAGCAGGGGCACAGATACGCAGTATTTT. Its protein is CASRGTDTQYF.

J is TRBJ1-1 and V is TRBV2, with 8 positions matching TRBD1. CDR3 length: 15 amino acids. The germline CDR1 and CDR2 sequences are SNHLY and FYNNEI. The V gene end was trimmed by 5 bases and the J gene end by 5 bases; junction bases not matched to a gene: 10. CDR3 amino acids: CASSFPTGGFTEAFF. In DNA, the CDR3 is TGTGCCAGCAGTTTCCCTACAGGGGGATTTACTGAAGCTTTCTTT.

V gene TRBV20-1 combines with J gene TRBJ1-1; D gene uncertain. Trimming took off 5 bases at V and 5 bases at J, with 6 bases between the two ends. The germline V gene has CDR1 DFQATT and CDR2 SNEGSKA (reference sequence). This CDR3 comprises 10 residues. CDR3 amino acids: CSAPGTEAFF. The DNA for the CDR3 is TGCAGTGCTCCCGGGACTGAAGCTTTCTTT.

This clone has more than one count but fewer than ten. This chain joins TRBV27 and TRBJ2-5; no clear D gene. From germline, CDR1 is MNHEY and CDR2 SMNVEV (reference sequence). The CDR3 runs to 13 residues. Deletions cut 3 bases from V and 5 bases from J, with 10 bases between. CDR3 DNA: TGTGCCAGCAGTTTTCTCGGAACGGAGACCCAGTACTTC. Translated, it gives CASSFLGTETQYF.

The CDR3 DNA reads as TGTGCCAGCAGCTTACCCCAGAGAATGGCTAGCGGGAGGTACTACGAGCAGTACTTC. It translates to CASSLPQRMASGRYYEQYF. The J gene is TRBJ2-7, the V gene TRBV7-2, with TRBD2 matching over 11 bases. The CDR3 is made up of 19 amino acids. Germline V gene lookup returns CDR1 SGHTA and CDR2 FQGNSA. Losses at the gene ends were 2 bases for V and 3 bases for J; bases not matched to a gene: 15.

The rearrangement uses TRBV12-3 or TRBV12-4 and TRBJ2-7; 7 bases match TRBD2. The CDR3 has 13 residues. The junction had 3 bases not matched to a gene; V was cut back by 7 bases and J by 0 bases. The CDR3 here is CASTGLPSYEQYF. CDR3 bases: TGTGCCAGCACGGGACTACCCTCCTACGAGCAGTACTTC.

This clone was counted only a few times. This chain links TRBV3-1 (or the pseudogene TRBV3-2) with TRBJ2-1; TRBD2 is a possible D gene (6 bases). Germline V gene sequence: CDR1 LGHDT, CDR2 YNNKEL (reference sequence). This CDR3 spans 15 amino acids. V lost 1 base and J lost 7, with 14 bases in between. The CDR3 is CASSQAGLANNEQFF. The CDR3 nucleotides are TGTGCCAGCAGCCAAGCTGGGCTAGCGAATAATGAGCAGTTCTTC.

The chain employs TRBV5-1 and TRBJ1-3; D remains ambiguous. The CDR3 is 19 amino acids. Deletions cut 5 bases from V and 0 bases from J, with 24 bases between. CDR1 is SGHRS and CDR2 is YFSETQ in the germline V gene. The CDR3 here is CASRQTSEGRPYSGNTIYF. The CDR3 DNA sequence: TGCGCCAGCAGACAGACGAGTGAGGGCAGGCCTTACTCTGGAAACACCATATATTTT.

CDR3 sequence (DNA): TGCAGTGCTAGTAGATTGGGACAGGGGTCTGCCTACGAGCAGTACTTC. The encoded protein is CSASRLGQGSAYEQYF. V usage is TRBV20-1 and J usage is TRBJ2-7; 10 bases map to TRBD1. CDR1 and CDR2 from the germline V gene are DFQATT and SNEGSKA (reference sequence). V was pared by 3 bases and J by 2 bases, with 10 bases of the junction left unmatched. This CDR3 has 16 amino acids.

The chain is built from TRBV14 and TRBJ2-7; D is possibly TRBD1 or TRBD2 (5 bases each). V lost 3 bases, J lost 0 bases, and 15 bases lay in between. The CDR3 loop spans 16 amino acids. CDR1 and CDR2 (germline): SGHDN, FVKESK. For the CDR3, the DNA is TGTGCCAGCAGCCACCTAAACCGGGACGGCTCCTACGAGCAGTACTTC. Its translation: CASSHLNRDGSYEQYF.

This clone appeared a few times. The chain is built from TRBV4-2 and TRBJ2-7, with D perhaps given as TRBD1 or TRBD2 (7 bases each). Germline CDR1 and CDR2: LGHNA and YNFKEQ. V was trimmed by 4 bases and J by 0 bases, leaving 22 bases between them. The CDR3 contains 18 residues. Here the CDR3 reads CASSRLGRGGQTSYEQYF. CDR3 nucleotide sequence: TGTGCCAGCAGCCGATTGGGCAGGGGGGGACAAACCTCCTACGAGCAGTACTTC.

CDR3: CASSFSTGFQPQHF. In DNA, the CDR3 is TGTGCCAGCAGCTTCTCGACAGGGTTTCAGCCCCAGCATTTT. The rearrangement links TRBV3-1 (or the pseudogene TRBV3-2) to TRBJ1-5, with 7 bases that match TRBD1. The CDR3 covers 14 residues. Germline assignment: CDR1 LGHDT and CDR2 YNNKEL (reference sequence). Unmatched junction bases numbered 7, after V lost 5 bases and J lost 6 bases.

The rearrangement links TRBV18 to TRBJ1-2, with TRBD1 as a possible D gene (6 bases). Germline-derived CDR1 and CDR2 are KGHSH and LQKENI. The CDR3 loop spans 13 amino acids. The V end was cut by 5 bases, the J end by 3 bases, with 10 bases between. The CDR3 coding sequence is TGTGCCAGCTCAAGAAGGGGGGACTATGGCTACACCTTC. Amino acids: CASSRRGDYGYTF.

This clone was counted only a few times. The chain joins TRBV7-9 to TRBJ2-2, with D perhaps assigned TRBD1 or TRBD2 (5 bases each). Trimming shortened V by 6 bases and J by 1 base, and 21 bases separated the two germline ends. CDR1 and CDR2 from the germline V gene are SEHNR and FQNEAQ (reference sequence). The CDR3 covers 18 residues. The CDR3 sequence is CASSYLFRGPQNTGELFF. DNA for the CDR3: TGTGCCAGCAGTTACCTCTTCCGGGGCCCCCAGAACACCGGGGAGCTGTTTTTT.

The chain joins TRBV19 to TRBJ1-1, with D maybe TRBD1 (5 bases). V lost 3 bases to trimming and J lost 11 bases, with 22 bases between them. The V gene's germline CDR1 is LNHDA and CDR2 SQIVND (reference sequence). This CDR3 has 15 amino acids. CDR3: CASSISWGFGEAAFF. CDR3 in DNA: TGTGCCAGTAGTATTTCGTGGGGCTTCGGTGAGGCCGCTTTCTTT.

The chain recombines TRBV3-1 (or the pseudogene TRBV3-2) with TRBJ2-2; no definite D call. Germline CDR1 reads LGHDT; CDR2 reads YNNKEL (reference sequence). V dropped 2 bases and J dropped 8 bases, with 9 bases sitting between them. The CDR3 has 13 amino acids. The CDR3 sequence: CASSQISSGELFF. CDR3 DNA sequence: TGTGCCAGCAGCCAAATCTCATCTGGGGAGCTGTTTTTT.